This T cell receptor beta chain derives from a study of CD8 T cells in Susac syndrome. V was shortened by 6 bases and J by 1 base, with 10 bases between the two germline ends. Per germline, CDR1 MNHEY and CDR2 SMNVEV (reference sequence). The CDR3 spans 13 residues. Reverse transcription of roughly 0.45 to 1 ug RNA used random hexamers. TCRdb ran MiXCR on the immunoSEQ multiplex PCR reads and lists one entry per CDR3 protein. The table shows 65,000 to 80,000 distinct CDR3 sequences, with about 91% occurring only once. The source material was CD8+ T cells from PBMCs. The chain is built from TRBV27 and TRBJ2-7; D is undetermined. This TCR was sampled from a human donor with multiple sclerosis. CDR3 DNA sequence: TGTGCCAGCAGGTACCCAATGTCCTACGAGCAGTACTTC. Translating it yields CASRYPMSYEQYF.